These 27 T cell receptor beta chains originate from one sample sequenced in a study of shared clonotypes between healthy human individuals. Repertoires were generated with immunoSEQ multiplex PCR, while TCRdb's copy carries only in-frame clones and drops some. The table has approximately 980,000 clones, about 80% seen once. The sequencing sample was made of memory CD4+ T cells sorted from blood. Subset reported: CD45RA-negative fraction. These receptors all stem from a man aged 18 to 29 in good health.

This clone occurred a few times. This chain connects TRBV5-1 to TRBJ1-1; D is unclear. The CDR3 totals 13 residues. Per the germline V gene, CDR1 is SGHRS and CDR2 is YFSETQ. V was trimmed by 1 base and J by 6 bases, leaving 10 bases between them. The CDR3: CASSLSQLAEAFF. The CDR3 region has the DNA TGCGCCAGCAGCTTGTCCCAGTTAGCTGAAGCTTTCTTT. The full variable domain, with the rest looked up from reference TRBV5-1 and TRBJ1-1, is KAGVTQTPRYLIKTRGQQVTLSCSPISGHRSVSWYQQTPGQGLQFLFEYFSETQRNKGNFPGRFSGRQFSNSRSEMNVSTLELGDSALYLCASSLSQLAEAFFGQGTRLTVV.

Details on this clone: Other DNA sequences in the sample encode the same CDR3. The CDR3 DNA is TGTGCCAGCTCACCCGGGACAGGGAACTATGGCTACACCTTC. It yields the protein CASSPGTGNYGYTF. This chain joins TRBV18 and TRBJ1-2; 9 positions match TRBD1. The CDR3 has 14 amino acids. The germline gives CDR1 KGHSH, CDR2 LQKENI. Trimming cost V 3 bases and J 2 bases; bases outside gene matches: 1.

This chain joins TRBV7-9 and TRBJ2-5; D not resolved. The CDR3 contains 13 residues. Looked up from germline, CDR1 is SEHNR and CDR2 is FQNEAQ (reference sequence). Trimming pared 5 bases from V and 2 bases from J, leaving 9 bases between. The CDR3 reads CASSARKQETQYF. CDR3 DNA: TGTGCCAGCAGCGCCAGGAAGCAAGAGACCCAGTACTTC.

This clone was found once. The rearrangement joins TRBV7-9 to TRBJ2-3; TRBD2 agrees at 8 bases. V was pared by 4 bases and J by 6 bases, with 15 bases of the junction left unmatched. Germline lookup yields CDR1 SEHNR and CDR2 FQNEAQ (reference sequence). CDR3 length: 17 residues. The CDR3 DNA reads TGTGCCAGCAGCTCGAACCCAGCGGGAGCTTCCAGGGATACGCAGTATTTT. Translating it yields CASSSNPAGASRDTQYF. The complete variable domain, with remaining parts taken from reference TRBV7-9 and TRBJ2-3, reads DTGVSQNPRHKITKRGQNVTFRCDPISEHNRLYWYRQTLGQGPEFLTYFQNEAQLEKSRLLSDRFSAERPKGSFSTLEIQRTEQGDSAMYLCASSSNPAGASRDTQYFGPGTRLTVL.

In this sample, this clone turned up once. The chain couples TRBV6-6 to TRBJ2-7; 7 bases match TRBD2. Germline lookup yields CDR1 MNHNY and CDR2 SVGAGI (reference sequence). The CDR3 has 14 amino acids. The J segment lost 3 bases and the V segment lost 2 bases, leaving 4 bases of the junction unmatched. For the CDR3, the DNA is TGTGCCAGCAGTTACGGGGGGGAGGTCTACGAGCAGTACTTC. Encoded protein: CASSYGGEVYEQYF.

V and J are TRBV10-3 and TRBJ2-7, with 11 positions matching TRBD2. The CDR3 runs 15 residues. From germline, CDR1 is ENHRY and CDR2 SYGVKD. Trimming took 5 bases from V and 5 from J; bases not matched to a gene: 8. As DNA, the CDR3 is TGTGCCATCAGTCCACGACTAGCGGGAAGGGACGAGCAGTACTTC. It translates to CAISPRLAGRDEQYF.

The J gene is TRBJ2-3, the V gene TRBV19; 8 bases agree with TRBD2. The CDR3 is 14 amino acids. Germline V gives CDR1 LNHDA, CDR2 SQIVND (reference sequence). Losses at the gene ends were 6 bases for V and 1 base for J; bases not matched to a gene: 3. The CDR3 bases are TGTGCCAGTAGCGTTAGCGGGGGCACAGATACGCAGTATTTT. Translating gives CASSVSGGTDTQYF.

This clone was detected only a few times. The rearrangement links TRBV5-1 to TRBJ2-5, with 10 positions matching TRBD2. The CDR3 length is 16 residues. V dropped 0 bases and J dropped 3; count of bases not matched to a gene: 5. Germline V gene data show CDR1 as SGHRS and CDR2 as YFSETQ. Here the CDR3 reads CASSLAPGLAEETQYF. CDR3 nucleotides: TGCGCCAGCAGCTTGGCCCCAGGACTAGCGGAAGAGACCCAGTACTTC.

The gene calls are TRBV19 and TRBJ1-5; unclear D gene. The CDR3 sequence is 14 residues long. Per germline, CDR1 LNHDA and CDR2 SQIVND (reference sequence). Deletions cut 6 bases from V and 1 base from J, with 10 bases between. The CDR3 protein is CASSLEGSNQPQHF. For the CDR3, the DNA is TGTGCCAGTAGCCTAGAGGGAAGCAATCAGCCCCAGCATTTT.

The J gene is TRBJ2-3, the V gene TRBV30; 11 bases agree with TRBD2. The V and J ends lost 3 bases and 5 bases, in that order; junction bases with no gene match: 7. Germline V gene data show CDR1 as GTSNPN and CDR2 as SVGIG (reference sequence). The CDR3 length is 15 residues. The CDR3 DNA reads as TGTGCCTGGAGCCCCCTACTAGCGGGGGTAGATACGCAGTATTTT. It is translated as CAWSPLLAGVDTQYF.

The rearrangement links TRBV7-8 to TRBJ2-2, with 8 bases lining up with TRBD1. The CDR3 runs to 16 residues. Germline loops: CDR1 SGHVS, CDR2 FQNEAQ. With V trimmed by 2 bases and J by 4 bases, 6 bases remained unmatched. The CDR3 DNA sequence: TGTGCCAGCAGCTTACGACAGGGGCTAATCACCGGGGAGCTGTTTTTT. As protein: CASSLRQGLITGELFF.

This sequence joins TRBV5-4 and TRBJ1-3; possibly TRBD1 for D (5 bases). From germline, CDR1 is SGHNT and CDR2 YYREEE (reference sequence). Trimming removed 5 bases at V and 0 bases at J, with 12 bases between. The CDR3 sequence is 15 residues long. Here the CDR3 DNA reads TGTGCCAGCAGTCTCGACAGCCGCTCTGGAAACACCATATATTTT. Translating it yields CASSLDSRSGNTIYF.

The rearrangement joins TRBV4-1 to TRBJ2-1; TRBD2 agrees at 10 bases. The CDR3 extends over 14 amino acids. After removal of 6 bases from V and 6 bases from J, the junction contained 5 bases not matched to a gene. Germline V gives CDR1 MGHRA, CDR2 YSYEKL. DNA for the CDR3: TGCGCCAGCAGAGGAGCGGGGGGGCGCAATGAGCAGTTCTTC. Amino acids: CASRGAGGRNEQFF.

The CDR3 region has the DNA TGTGCCATCAGTGAGGCCAGGGGGGACACCGGGGAGCTGTTTTTT. Residues: CAISEARGDTGELFF. The chain joins TRBV10-3 to TRBJ2-2, with D perhaps matching TRBD1 (7 bases). CDR1 ENHRY and CDR2 SYGVKD come from the germline V gene. Between the trimmed V and J ends, which lost 2 bases and 3 bases, there was a span of 10 bases. CDR3 length equals 15 residues.

This clone occurred a few times. The rearrangement joins TRBV28 to TRBJ1-1; possibly TRBD1 for D (6 bases). The CDR3 is made up of 16 amino acids. Germline loops: CDR1 MDHEN, CDR2 SYDVKM. Trimming left V 7 bases short and J 2 bases short, with 20 bases between. CDR3 region: CASTLVQGRQNTEAFF. CDR3 DNA sequence: TGTGCCAGCACCTTAGTACAGGGTAGGCAAAACACTGAAGCTTTCTTT.

Only one count was recorded for this clone. This chain joins TRBV18 and TRBJ1-3, with 8 bases matching TRBD1. The V gene end was trimmed by 1 base and the J gene end by 0 bases; junction bases not matched to a gene: 8. Germline V CDR1 and CDR2: KGHSH, LQKENI. CDR3 size: 18 residues. The CDR3 reads CASSPLRTGRDSGNTIYF. As DNA, the CDR3 is TGTGCCAGCTCACCACTAAGGACAGGGAGAGACTCTGGAAACACCATATATTTT.

The V call is TRBV12-5, the J call TRBJ2-3; tentatively, D is TRBD2 (7 bases). CDR1 and CDR2 from the germline V gene are LGHNT and FRNRAP. Trimming removed 6 bases from V and 4 bases from J, with 14 bases in between. The CDR3 is 14 residues long. The CDR3 region has the DNA TGTGCTAGTGGGGGAAGGGGGGGCTCAGATACGCAGTATTTT. This translates into CASGGRGGSDTQYF. Full variable domain (outside the CDR3, taken from reference TRBV12-5 and TRBJ2-3): DARVTQTPRHKVTEMGQEVTMRCQPILGHNTVFWYRQTMMQGLELLAYFRNRAPLDDSGMPKDRFSAEMPDATLATLKIQPSEPRDSAVYFCASGGRGGSDTQYFGPGTRLTVL.

This chain joins TRBV18 and TRBJ2-7; TRBD2 agrees at 8 bases. Germline trimming cut 3 bases from V and 3 bases from J; bases unmatched to any gene: 4. The CDR3 length is 14 residues. Germline V lookup: CDR1 KGHSH, CDR2 LQKENI. CDR3 loop: CASSPSGEFYEQYF. The CDR3 nucleotides read TGTGCCAGCTCACCTAGCGGGGAGTTCTACGAGCAGTACTTC.

The chain combines TRBV11-2 with TRBJ1-1; 7 bases are a match to TRBD1. The CDR3 totals 15 residues. Unmatched junction bases numbered 7, after V lost 5 bases and J lost 1 base. Germline V gene data show CDR1 as SGHAT and CDR2 as FQNNGV. CDR3 residues: CASSPGAGGNTEAFF. The CDR3 coding sequence is TGTGCCAGCAGCCCAGGGGCAGGGGGGAACACTGAAGCTTTCTTT.

This clone was picked up one time. This chain links TRBV18 with TRBJ1-2; the match to TRBD1 covers 7 bases. Germline V gene sequence: CDR1 KGHSH, CDR2 LQKENI. The CDR3 spans 14 residues. V lost 7 bases and J lost 0; bases outside the gene matches: 5. The CDR3 sequence is CASLPTGTNYGYTF. CDR3 in DNA: TGTGCCAGCTTACCGACAGGGACTAACTATGGCTACACCTTC.

This rearrangement joins TRBV18 to TRBJ2-7; D is unclear. With 2 bases removed from V and 4 bases from J, the gap between germline ends came to 9 bases. The CDR3 spans 13 residues. The germline V gene has CDR1 KGHSH and CDR2 LQKENI. In nucleotides, the CDR3 is TGTGCCAGCTCACCATACACCATTTACGAGCAGTACTTC. The encoded protein is CASSPYTIYEQYF.

Details on this clone: A single base separates this from a much larger clone, so it may be a read error. The same CDR3 can be traced to other DNA sequences in this sample. The chain has TRBV2 and TRBJ2-2; TRBD1 is a possible D gene (6 bases). The germline V and J ends were trimmed by 6 bases and 5 bases, with 7 bases remaining between them. Germline CDR1 reads SNHLY; CDR2 reads FYNNEI. This CDR3 has 12 residues. The CDR3 loop is CASSQGTGELFF. The DNA for the CDR3 is TGTGCCAGCAGCCAGGGGACCGGGGAGCTGTTTTTT.

The chain has TRBV4-3 and TRBJ2-3, with D perhaps matching TRBD2 (5 bases). Germline loops: CDR1 LGHNA, CDR2 YSLEER. The CDR3 is made up of 16 amino acids. The V end lost 1 base, the J end lost 6 bases, and 17 bases lay between the germline ends. CDR3 DNA: TGCGCCAGCAGCCAAGGTCCAGCGGCCTTACCGGATACGCAGTATTTT. Translating it yields CASSQGPAALPDTQYF.

This clone has a single count. This sequence joins TRBV7-2 and TRBJ2-3; D remains ambiguous. In germline, CDR1 is SGHTA, CDR2 FQGNSA. This CDR3 comprises 13 residues. V was trimmed by 6 bases and J by 5 bases, leaving 12 bases between them. The CDR3, as DNA: TGTGCCAGCAGGCGTCCAGTGGAAGATACGCAGTATTTT. Its translation is CASRRPVEDTQYF.

This clone was counted once. V usage is TRBV7-8 and J usage is TRBJ1-6; perhaps TRBD1 as D (5 bases). The CDR3 spans 14 residues. Germline values: CDR1 SGHVS, CDR2 FQNEAQ. Trimming pared 2 bases from V and 7 bases from J, leaving 9 bases between. CDR3 residues: CASSLTDRNSPLHF. The CDR3 DNA follows: TGTGCCAGCAGCTTAACAGACAGAAATTCACCCCTCCACTTT.

V usage is TRBV27 and J usage is TRBJ1-6; maybe TRBD1 (5 bases). Germline V lookup: CDR1 MNHEY, CDR2 SMNVEV (reference sequence). The V gene lost 2 bases and the J gene lost 7 bases, with 9 bases spanning the gap. The CDR3 is 14 amino acids. The CDR3 region has the DNA TGTGCCAGCAGTTTACAGGGTTGGAATTCACCCCTCCACTTT. Its protein is CASSLQGWNSPLHF.

The chain has TRBV6-5 and TRBJ2-7; perhaps TRBD1 as D (6 bases). Per the germline V gene, CDR1 is MNHEY and CDR2 is SVGAGI. V was pared by 6 bases and J by 3 bases, with 12 bases between. This CDR3 is 13 amino acids long. For the CDR3, the DNA is TGTGCCAGCAGACGGGACACGTTCTACGAGCAGTACTTC. Translating gives CASRRDTFYEQYF.